The T cell receptor beta chain described here comes from a study of blood T cell repertoires in COVID-19. Sequencing was performed with immunoSEQ multiplex PCR; in TCRdb, only in-frame clones are kept and a portion is missing. The sample lists roughly 200,000 clones, around 85% seen once, with 15% to 20% in the top ten. Germline assignment: CDR1 SNHLY and CDR2 FYNNEI. The J segment lost 3 bases and the V segment lost 9 bases, leaving 7 bases of the junction unmatched. The CDR3 sequence is 13 residues long. The sequence was obtained from a man aged 40-50 years who had recovered from COVID-19. V gene TRBV2 combines with J gene TRBJ1-1, with 7 positions matching TRBD1. The sequencing input was PBMCs or T cells enriched from blood (not recorded which). The CDR3 coding sequence is TGTGCCAGGGTATCGGGACAGTACACTGAAGCTTTCTTT. Amino acids: CARVSGQYTEAFF.